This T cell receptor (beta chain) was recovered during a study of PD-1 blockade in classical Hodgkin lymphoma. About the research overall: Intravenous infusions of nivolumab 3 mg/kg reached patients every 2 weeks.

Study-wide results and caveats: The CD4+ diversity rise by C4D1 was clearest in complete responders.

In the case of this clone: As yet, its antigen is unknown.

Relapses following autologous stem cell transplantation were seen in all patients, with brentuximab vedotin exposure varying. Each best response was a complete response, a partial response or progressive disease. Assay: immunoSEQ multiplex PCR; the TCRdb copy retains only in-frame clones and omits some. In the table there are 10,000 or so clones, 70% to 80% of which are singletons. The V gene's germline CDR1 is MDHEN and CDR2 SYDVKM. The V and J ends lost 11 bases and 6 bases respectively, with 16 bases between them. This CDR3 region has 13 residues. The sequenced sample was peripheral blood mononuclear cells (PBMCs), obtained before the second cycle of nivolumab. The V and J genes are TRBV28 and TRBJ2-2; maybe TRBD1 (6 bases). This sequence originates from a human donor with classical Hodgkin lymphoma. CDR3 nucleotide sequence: TGTGCCGGCCGATACAGGGTCTCCGGGGAGCTGTTTTTT. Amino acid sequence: CAGRYRVSGELFF.